One sample yielded the 14 T cell receptor beta chains listed below, sequenced in a study of STAT5B mutations in CD4+ large granular lymphocyte leukemia. TCRdb's table, derived via immunoSEQ multiplex PCR, lists solely in-frame clones and lacks some. The profile shows about 30,000 clones, 70% to 90% of them singletons. What was sequenced was CD4+ T cells from blood buffy coats. The receptors shown here come from a human donor in good health.

CDR3 protein: CASSLGLAASYEQYF. The CDR3 DNA is TGTGCCAGCAGCTTAGGGCTAGCGGCCTCCTACGAGCAGTACTTC. V usage is TRBV7-2 and J usage is TRBJ2-7; 7 bases match TRBD2. The CDR3 is 15 amino acids. Germline V lookup: CDR1 SGHTA, CDR2 FQGNSA. After removal of 1 base from V and 0 bases from J, the junction contained 3 bases not matched to a gene. The variable domain in full, completed from reference TRBV7-2 and TRBJ2-7, reads GAGVSQSPSNKVTEKGKDVELRCDPISGHTALYWYRQSLGQGLEFLIYFQGNSAPDKSGLPSDRFSAERTGGSVSTLTIQRTQQEDSAVYLCASSLGLAASYEQYFGPGTRLTVT.

The chain combines TRBV2 with TRBJ1-1; D unresolved. With 5 bases removed from V and 4 bases from J, the gap between germline ends came to 17 bases. The CDR3 has 15 amino acids. Looked up from germline, CDR1 is SNHLY and CDR2 is FYNNEI. In nucleotides, the CDR3 is TGTGCCAGCAGTTTAATGGACCCCATGGGCACTGAAGCTTTCTTT. Amino acids: CASSLMDPMGTEAFF.

The chain is built from TRBV10-3 and TRBJ2-1, with TRBD2 identical over 8 bases. CDR3 length equals 14 residues. Per the germline V gene, CDR1 is ENHRY and CDR2 is SYGVKD. Trimming removed 8 bases from V and 6 bases from J; junction bases left unmatched: 9. The chain's CDR3 is CAIQSSGPSNEQFF. CDR3 DNA: TGTGCCATCCAGTCTAGCGGGCCTAGCAATGAGCAGTTCTTC.

This chain links TRBV21-1 with TRBJ1-3. TRBV21-1 is listed as a pseudogene. There are 16 residues in the CDR3. CDR3 nucleotide sequence: TGTGCCAGCAGCCCGCCGGGCAGGCGGATTAAAAACACCATATATTTT. Amino acids: CASSPPGRRIKNTIYF.

V and J are TRBV7-9 and TRBJ1-1, with no clear D. V dropped 2 bases and J dropped 8 bases, with 12 bases sitting between them. CDR3 size: 13 residues. Germline CDR1 is SEHNR and CDR2 is FQNEAQ (reference sequence). In DNA form, the CDR3 reads TGTGCCAGCAGCTTACCCCCAAGGTACGAAGCTTTCTTT. It specifies CASSLPPRYEAFF.

V and J are TRBV27 and TRBJ2-2; 7 bases line up with TRBD1. J gave up 1 base and V 0 bases, and 5 bases lay outside the gene matches. Per the germline V gene, CDR1 is MNHEY and CDR2 is SMNVEV (reference sequence). CDR3 length equals 17 residues. CDR3 sequence (DNA): TGTGCCAGCAGTTTATCAAGGACAGGTTTGAACACCGGGGAGCTGTTTTTT. Encoded protein: CASSLSRTGLNTGELFF.

This clone was seen once. This chain links TRBV6-1 with TRBJ2-3; 10 nucleotides agree with TRBD2. The CDR3 consists of 15 residues. The germline CDR1 and CDR2 sequences are MNHNS and SASEGT. V gave up 5 bases and J gave up 3 bases; unmatched junction bases: 5. As DNA, the CDR3 is TGTGCCAGCAGTAGTACTAGCGGGATAACAGATACGCAGTATTTT. This codes for CASSSTSGITDTQYF.

The chain has TRBV5-4 and TRBJ2-1; D is unclear. V lost 0 bases to trimming and J lost 5 bases, with 6 bases between them. The germline CDR1 and CDR2 sequences are SGHNT and YYREEE (reference sequence). CDR3 length equals 13 residues. CDR3 DNA sequence: TGTGCCAGCAGCTTGGCCAGGAACAATGAGCAGTTCTTC. It translates to CASSLARNNEQFF. The variable domain in full, completed from reference TRBV5-4 and TRBJ2-1, reads ETGVTQSPTHLIKTRGQQVTLRCSSQSGHNTVSWYQQALGQGPQFIFQYYREEENGRGNFPPRFSGLQFPNYSSELNVNALELDDSALYLCASSLARNNEQFFGPGTRLTVL.

V is TRBV6-6 and J is TRBJ2-7; TRBD1 agrees at 11 bases. J was trimmed by 6 bases and V by 6 bases; bases with no gene match: 7. This CDR3 contains 14 residues. Germline V gene data show CDR1 as MNHNY and CDR2 as SVGAGI (reference sequence). The CDR3 DNA sequence: TGTGCCAGCAGCTCCGGGACAGGGGGTCTCGAGCAGTACTTC. Residues: CASSSGTGGLEQYF.

The chain links TRBV9 to TRBJ2-5; D may be TRBD1 (6 bases). Deletions cut 0 bases from V and 9 bases from J, with 24 bases between. There are 17 residues in the CDR3. CDR1 and CDR2 from the germline V gene are SGDLS and YYNGEE. This chain's CDR3 is CASSVEALAGVEAAQYF. The CDR3 nucleotides are TGTGCCAGCAGCGTAGAGGCTTTGGCAGGGGTGGAGGCTGCCCAGTACTTC.

The rearrangement links TRBV9 to TRBJ2-3, with 7 bases fitting TRBD2. The CDR3 spans 16 residues. Looked up from germline, CDR1 is SGDLS and CDR2 is YYNGEE. The ends lost 0 bases at V and 5 bases at J; junction bases unmatched: 9. CDR3 sequence: CASSVAAGVLEDTQYF. DNA of the CDR3: TGTGCCAGCAGCGTAGCTGCGGGAGTTCTCGAAGATACGCAGTATTTT.

The chain joins TRBV6-1 to TRBJ1-4; 8 bases fit TRBD1. This CDR3 has 13 amino acids. Germline assignment: CDR1 MNHNS and CDR2 SASEGT. Trimming took 2 bases from V and 13 from J; bases not matched to a gene: 6. The CDR3 DNA reads TGTGCCAGCAGTGAAAGGGAAACAGGGGGACTGTTTTTT. Its protein is CASSERETGGLFF.

The J gene is TRBJ2-7, the V gene TRBV5-1; 11 bases match TRBD1. The CDR3 totals 15 residues. Germline V gives CDR1 SGHRS, CDR2 YFSETQ. V shed 4 bases, J shed 4 bases, and the junction held 7 bases outside the gene matches. CDR3 in amino acids: CASSPPGQGVYEQYF. CDR3 nucleotides: TGCGCCAGCAGCCCACCGGGACAGGGGGTTTACGAGCAGTACTTC.

This chain uses TRBV4-3 with TRBJ2-4; TRBD2 might be the D (6 bases). Trimming cost V 1 base and J 2 bases, with 9 bases left between them. The length of the CDR3 is 15 residues. Germline CDR1 reads LGHNA; CDR2 reads YSLEER. The CDR3 protein is CASSQGDWSKNIQYF. The CDR3 nucleotides read TGCGCCAGCAGCCAAGGGGACTGGTCCAAAAACATTCAGTACTTC.